This record concerns one T cell receptor (beta chain) sequence. Per germline, CDR1 SNHLY and CDR2 FYNNEI. The CDR3 consists of 15 residues. V was clipped by 7 bases and J by 7 bases; unmatched bases: 9. With constant-segment primers, 5'RACE yielded cDNA libraries of TCR alpha and TCR beta that carried sample barcodes and UMIs. MiXCR was run by TCRdb on the 5' RACE reads, yielding one entry per CDR3 protein. In the table there are hundreds of thousands of distinct CDR3 sequences, roughly an eighth of which are singletons. This specimen belongs to a study of T-cell memory formation after mild COVID-19. Study context: TCR clusters showed largely donor specificity.

The chain joins TRBV2 to TRBJ2-1; 11 bases match TRBD2. The source material was PBMCs or a T cell subset sorted from them (not recorded which). The receptor was derived from a man aged 18-30 years who had mild COVID-19 (a few samples of this study predate the infection). Cell type and time point are not known. CDR3 DNA: TGTGCCAGCAACTACCCTAGCGGGGGGAAAAATGAGCAGTTCTTC. It encodes CASNYPSGGKNEQFF.